The 5 T cell receptor beta chains below come from one sample, sequenced in a study of cytomegalovirus exposure and HLA in healthy donors. This PCR relied on a set of 60 Vbeta primers and 13 Jbeta primers. Measured with immunoSEQ multiplex PCR; TCRdb has only the in-frame clones, and not every one. The sample yields approximately 110,000 clones, 74% seen once. Sequenced input: PBMCs. These TCRs come from a man aged 50 to 60 in good health and CMV-seropositive.

The V gene is TRBV25-1, the J gene TRBJ2-7, with 9 bases lining up with TRBD2. Per germline, CDR1 MGHDK and CDR2 SYGVNS. The V and J ends lost 4 bases and 0 bases, in that order; junction bases with no gene match: 13. CDR3 length: 18 residues. The CDR3, as DNA: TGTGCCAGCAGTGCTCCCTGGGGAAGAGCGGGAGGCTCCTACGAGCAGTACTTC. Its protein product is CASSAPWGRAGGSYEQYF.

The genes are TRBV5-1 and TRBJ2-1; 11 bases match TRBD2. CDR1 and CDR2 from the germline V gene are SGHRS and YFSETQ. The J segment lost 4 bases and the V segment lost 1 base, leaving 4 bases of the junction unmatched. This CDR3 is 16 amino acids long. The CDR3 loop reads CASSLTSGSGYNEQFF. The CDR3 bases are TGCGCCAGCAGCTTGACTAGCGGGAGTGGTTACAATGAGCAGTTCTTC.

This CDR3 reads CASRPDRANTGELFF. CDR3 nucleotide sequence: TGTGCCAGCAGACCCGACAGGGCGAACACCGGGGAGCTGTTTTTT. The chain employs TRBV6-5 and TRBJ2-2; 7 bases align to TRBD1. The CDR3 is 15 residues long. V lost 6 bases, J lost 0 bases, and 4 bases stayed unmatched. The germline V gene has CDR1 MNHEY and CDR2 SVGAGI.

The genes are TRBV21-1 and TRBJ2-3; the table names TRBD2, a call not compared with the DNA. TRBV21-1 is a recognized pseudogene. This CDR3 comprises 18 residues. CDR3 DNA sequence: TGTGCCAGCTCTCAGGGACTAGCGGGGGTGTTTCCCACAGATACGCAGTATTTT. As protein: CASSQGLAGVFPTDTQYF.

A single count supports this clone. The V call is TRBV5-1, the J call TRBJ2-2; D is perhaps TRBD2 (6 bases). The CDR3 is 15 amino acids. Trimming removed 2 bases from V and 3 bases from J, with 11 bases in between. Germline V gene sequence: CDR1 SGHRS, CDR2 YFSETQ. CDR3 protein: CASSFVGGDTGELFF. For the CDR3, the DNA is TGCGCCAGCAGCTTTGTGGGCGGGGACACCGGGGAGCTGTTTTTT. The full variable domain, with the rest looked up from reference TRBV5-1 and TRBJ2-2, is KAGVTQTPRYLIKTRGQQVTLSCSPISGHRSVSWYQQTPGQGLQFLFEYFSETQRNKGNFPGRFSGRQFSNSRSEMNVSTLELGDSALYLCASSFVGGDTGELFFGEGSRLTVL.